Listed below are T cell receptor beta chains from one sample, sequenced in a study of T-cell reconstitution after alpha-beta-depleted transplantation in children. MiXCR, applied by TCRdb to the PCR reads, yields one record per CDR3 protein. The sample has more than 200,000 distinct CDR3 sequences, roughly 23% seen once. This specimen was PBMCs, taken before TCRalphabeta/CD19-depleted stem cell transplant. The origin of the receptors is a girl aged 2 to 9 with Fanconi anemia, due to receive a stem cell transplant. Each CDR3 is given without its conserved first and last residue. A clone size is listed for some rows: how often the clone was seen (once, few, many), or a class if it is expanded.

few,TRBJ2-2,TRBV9,ASSVTSGYTGELF
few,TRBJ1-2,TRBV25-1,ASSEMATGGYT
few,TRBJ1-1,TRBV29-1,SISTGRDTEAF
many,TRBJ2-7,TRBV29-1,SGGQGIYEQY
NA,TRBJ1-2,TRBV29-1,SAQGQGRSDYGYT
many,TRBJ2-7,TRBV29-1,SVAKTDYEQY
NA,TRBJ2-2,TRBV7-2,ASNYGGNGGELF
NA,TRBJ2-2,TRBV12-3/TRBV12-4,ASSLVPFSDRWRTGELF
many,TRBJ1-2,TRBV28,ASSSKTGPPNYGYT
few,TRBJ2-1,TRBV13,ASSLGGHWDNEQF
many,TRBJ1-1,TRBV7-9,ASSPWTVNTEAF
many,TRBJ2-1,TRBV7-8,ASSRPGPRNEQF
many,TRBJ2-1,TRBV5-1,ASSIGPVKGEQF
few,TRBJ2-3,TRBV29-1,SVAPSVTDTQY
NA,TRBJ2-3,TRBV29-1,SVREHGLAGGLVSPDTQY
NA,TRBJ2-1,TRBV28,ASSQQALTGANEQF
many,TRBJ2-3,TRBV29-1,SVDDRLTDTQY
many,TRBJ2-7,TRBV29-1,SVVLAGFYEQY
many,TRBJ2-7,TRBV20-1,SASYADSYSYEQY
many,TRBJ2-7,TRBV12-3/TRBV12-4,ASSQSIEQY
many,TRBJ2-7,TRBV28,ASSPRLGGSYEQY
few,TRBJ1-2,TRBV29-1,SVMGHYGYT
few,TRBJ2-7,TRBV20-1,SASRDGTYEQY
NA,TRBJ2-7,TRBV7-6,ASSLVAAGGSYISYEQY
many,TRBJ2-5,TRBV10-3,AISVRLAGRETQY
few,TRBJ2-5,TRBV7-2,ATKFAGGPETQY
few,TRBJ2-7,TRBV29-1,SVLKLGTSVYEQY
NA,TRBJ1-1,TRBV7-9,ASSLFGPLTEAF
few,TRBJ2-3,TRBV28,ASSSAGGDTQY
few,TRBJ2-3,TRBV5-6,ASSRLAGGLADTQY
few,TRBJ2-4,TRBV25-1,ASSEWGTGDIQY
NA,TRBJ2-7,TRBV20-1,SARPIRAIQSYEQY
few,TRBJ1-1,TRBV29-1,SVEDWGIEAF
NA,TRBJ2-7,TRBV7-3,ASSLTRGLAGTYEQY
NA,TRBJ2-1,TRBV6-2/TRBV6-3,ASSGPGQGQF
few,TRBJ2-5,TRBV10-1,ASSDLGGETQY
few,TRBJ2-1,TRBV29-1,SAGLASYNEQF
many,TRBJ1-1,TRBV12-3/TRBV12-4,ASSFWRWNTEAF